This T cell receptor beta chain was recorded in a study of T cell responses to AZD1222 COVID-19 vaccine. Repertoires were generated with immunoSEQ multiplex PCR, while TCRdb's copy carries only in-frame clones and drops some. The table includes 170,000 or so clones, 90% detected once. CDR3 length equals 14 residues. V was clipped by 6 bases and J by 5 bases; unmatched bases: 5. Per germline, CDR1 SGHNT and CDR2 YYREEE (reference sequence). The chain combines TRBV5-4 with TRBJ2-1; TRBD1 matches 10 bases. The sequences come from peripheral blood, collected on day 0 of AZD1222 vaccination. This clonotype originated in an adult in good health. The CDR3 spells CASNGQGGHNEQFF. CDR3 nucleotide sequence: TGTGCCAGCAACGGACAGGGGGGGCACAATGAGCAGTTCTTC. The full variable domain, in which reference TRBV5-4 and TRBJ2-1 provide the parts outside the CDR3, is ETGVTQSPTHLIKTRGQQVTLRCSSQSGHNTVSWYQQALGQGPQFIFQYYREEENGRGNFPPRFSGLQFPNYSSELNVNALELDDSALYLCASNGQGGHNEQFFGPGTRLTVL.